This T cell receptor (beta chain) emerged from a study of T cell changes during pregnancy in multiple sclerosis. The table came from immunoSEQ multiplex PCR; TCRdb's copy has only in-frame clones and leaves some out. The sample lists some 75,000 clones, more than 90% seen once, with about 1.2% in the top ten. The V and J ends lost 6 bases and 0 bases respectively, with 15 bases between them. Germline CDR1 and CDR2: MDHEN and SYDVKM. CDR3 length equals 15 residues. This clonotype was obtained from a female donor with multiple sclerosis, enrolled in a pregnancy study. The chain joins TRBV28 to TRBJ2-7; a weak D match, TRBD1 (6 bases). Sample: peripheral blood, taken in the second trimester of pregnancy. CDR3 sequence (DNA): TGTGCCAGCAGACGAGGGACAACCAGCTCCTACGAGCAGTACTTC. This sequence encodes CASRRGTTSSYEQYF.